The entry that follows covers one T cell receptor beta chain sequence. The sample is drawn from a study of blood T cell repertoires in COVID-19. From germline, CDR1 is LNHDA and CDR2 SQIVND (reference sequence). This CDR3 contains 8 residues. In the authors' workflow: Quantification of nucleated cells was approximated via reference gene primer amplification. Assay: immunoSEQ multiplex PCR; the TCRdb copy retains only in-frame clones and omits some. That table supplies the V and J calls and clone size; D and trimming were determined from the DNA. The sample has tens of thousands of clones, less than 85% seen once.

Sequencing used peripheral blood. V is TRBV19 and J is TRBJ2-7; no reliable D call. The receptor was derived from a man of 80 years or more with acute or convalescent COVID-19. The CDR3 DNA reads as TGTGTTACATACGAGCAGTACTTC. This sequence encodes CVTYEQYF.